This note documents a single TCR beta chain sequence. The antigen is unknown. On average, the one heparinised blood draw given by each donor was around 110 mL. Via the markers CD45RO/CCR7/CD25/CD127/CD95/CD27, stem cell-like memory, regulatory, central memory and naive CD4+ cells were sorted. Since all of the isolated RNA was reverse transcribed, expressed TCRB transcripts were what got sequenced. Libraries were prepared by immunoSEQ multiplex PCR; TCRdb keeps only in-frame clonotypes and omits some of them. The repertoire holds 680,000 or so clones, with 13% as singletons. The data belong to a study of beta chain features in type 1 diabetes. Findings of the study overall: Shortening that was moderate but significant affected the TCRB CDR3s of Type 1 diabetes patients in all four CD4+ subsets. Healthy donors had naive, central memory and Treg TCRB repertoires that appeared less similar than those seen among patients.

The source of this sequence is a man aged 18 to 35 with type 1 diabetes. Sequencing was performed on naive CD4+ T cells from blood.

CDR3 sequence reads: CASSPSPGRETQYF. The CDR3 DNA follows: TGTGCCAGCTCACCTTCCCCAGGAAGGGAGACCCAGTACTTC. The chain couples TRBV18 to TRBJ2-5; D unclear. This CDR3 has 14 residues. Germline values: CDR1 KGHSH, CDR2 LQKENI. V lost 3 bases to trimming and J lost 5 bases, with 13 bases between them. Complete variable domain (other parts from reference TRBV18 and TRBJ2-5): NAGVMQNPRHLVRRRGQEARLRCSPMKGHSHVYWYRQLPEEGLKFMVYLQKENIIDESGMPKERFSAEFPKEGPSILRIQQVVRGDSAAYFCASSPSPGRETQYFGPGTRLLVL.